The rows below give T cell receptor beta chains drawn from one sample of a study of blood T cell repertoires in COVID-19. The table came from immunoSEQ multiplex PCR; TCRdb's copy has only in-frame clones and leaves some out. Found here are fewer than 200,000 clones, 78% of them singletons; the top ten hold 17%. Specimen: PBMCs or T cells enriched from blood (not recorded which). Receptors originate from a woman aged 45-60 years who had recovered from COVID-19. Both conserved end residues are part of each CDR3. A D gene is named only where the DNA matches it firmly. Clone size is stated in some rows and not others, as once, few, many or a class when expanded.

j_call d_call clone_size v_call cdr3_nt cdr3_aa
TRBJ2-5 . once TRBV6-4 TGTGCCAGCAGTGACAGGGGGGGGAGACAAATCGAAGAGACCCAGTACTTC CASSDRGGRQIEETQYF
TRBJ1-4 TRBD1 . TRBV24-1 TGTGCCACCAGTGACACAGGGGGAGTTAATGAAAAACTGTTTTTT CATSDTGGVNEKLFF
TRBJ2-7 . . TRBV1 TGCACCAGCAGCCAAGAAATTACGCGGCCCGGATCCTACGAGCAGTACTTC CTSSQEITRPGSYEQYF
TRBJ1-2 TRBD1 . TRBV18 TGTGCCAGCTCACCACCGGGACAGACTAACTATGGCTACACCTTC CASSPPGQTNYGYTF
TRBJ1-1 . . TRBV6-5 TGTGCCAGCAGTCCCAGGGACACGAACACTGAAGCTTTCTTT CASSPRDTNTEAFF
TRBJ1-2 . . TRBV27 TGTGCCAGCAGTTTCCTTACAGGCCGCGACTATGGCTACACCTTC CASSFLTGRDYGYTF
TRBJ2-1 TRBD1 . TRBV28 TGTGCCAGCCGTCCCCCCCCGGGACAGGGGTACAATGAGCAGTTCTTC CASRPPPGQGYNEQFF
TRBJ1-4 TRBD1 . TRBV2 TGTGCCAGCACCGGACAGGAGCTTAATGAAAAACTGTTTTTT CASTGQELNEKLFF
TRBJ1-5 . . TRBV28 TGTGCCAGCAGCTCGGGTTACAATCAGCCCCAGCATTTT CASSSGYNQPQHF
TRBJ2-7 . . TRBV7-5 TGTGCCAGAAGCCAAAGGACTAGCGGGAGCCACCGCCCCTACGAGCAGTACTTC CARSQRTSGSHRPYEQYF
TRBJ2-1 TRBD2 . TRBV15 TGTGCCACCAGCAGAAAAGCGGGAGGGCCGGGGAATGAGCAGTTCTTC CATSRKAGGPGNEQFF
TRBJ1-4 TRBD1 . TRBV10-2 TGCGCCACCCGCGACAGGGATGTAGAAAAACTGTTTTTT CATRDRDVEKLFF
TRBJ2-1 . . TRBV21-1 TGTGCCAGCAGCCCTCCACCGACAGCCCCTAGCGGGATTTACAATGAGCAGTTCTTC CASSPPPTAPSGIYNEQFF
TRBJ2-7 TRBD2 once TRBV2 TGTGCCAGCACAGGACTAGCGGGAGGCTTGGGGGGCTTC CASTGLAGGLGGF
TRBJ1-4 . once TRBV18 TGTGCCAGCTCCCCCGACTTGAATGAAAAACTGTTTTTT CASSPDLNEKLFF
TRBJ1-5 . . TRBV28 TGTGCCAGCAGCCTCGCGGGCATTCTCTATGTAAATCAGCCCCAGCATTTT CASSLAGILYVNQPQHF
TRBJ1-4 . . TRBV15 TGTGCCACCAGCAGGGAGGCAGCAACTAATGAAAAACTGTTTTTT CATSREAATNEKLFF
TRBJ1-2 TRBD1 . TRBV5-6 TGTGCCAGCAGCTTGGGGGGACAGGTCTATGGCTACACCTTC CASSLGGQVYGYTF
TRBJ2-1 . . TRBV5-5 TGTGCCAGCAGCTTCGAGGGCTCCTACAATGAGCAGTTCTTC CASSFEGSYNEQFF
TRBJ2-7 TRBD2 once TRBV2 TGTGCCAGCAGCCCGGGAGGCCGACTGAGCTCCTACGAGCAGTACTTC CASSPGGRLSSYEQYF
TRBJ2-1 TRBD2 . TRBV6-2/TRBV6-3 TGTGCCAGCAGTGGACTAGCGGGAGTGATCTACAATGAGCAGTTCTTC CASSGLAGVIYNEQFF
TRBJ1-5 . . TRBV2 TGTGCCAGCAGTGAAGAGGGGAACCAGCCCCAGCATTTT CASSEEGNQPQHF
TRBJ1-1 TRBD1 . TRBV28 TGTGCCAGCGGGGGCCCCCTGAGGACAGGGAACACTGAAGCTTTCTTT CASGGPLRTGNTEAFF
TRBJ1-1 . . TRBV6-5 TGTGCCAGCAGTTACCTTAAGAACACTGAAGCTTTCTTT CASSYLKNTEAFF
TRBJ2-7 TRBD1 . TRBV6-6 TGTGCCACCGGACAGGGGCCCTACGAGCAGTACTTC CATGQGPYEQYF
TRBJ2-3 TRBD1 . TRBV28 TGTGCCAGCAGTCCCCCGATGGGACAGGGGGCACATACGCAGTATTTT CASSPPMGQGAHTQYF
TRBJ2-7 . . TRBV2 TGTGCCAGCACAGGGGCTACGAGCTACGAGCAGTACTTC CASTGATSYEQYF